A single sample is the source of the 11 T cell receptor beta chains below, sequenced in a study of T cells in Graves' hyperthyroidism and ophthalmopathy. TCR beta CDR3 region amplification was performed from RNA transcripts. First-round RT-PCR with HTBI primers amplified the TCR CDR3 region. MiXCR was run by TCRdb on the multiplex PCR reads, yielding one entry per CDR3 protein. The sample lists around 610,000 distinct CDR3 sequences; 14% to 15% were seen once. Sequenced input: blood. The receptors shown here come from a woman between 35 and 50 years old with Graves' ophthalmopathy.

This clonotype appeared a few times. The chain combines TRBV20-1 with TRBJ2-5, with D perhaps matching TRBD1 (7 bases). This CDR3 has 13 amino acids. The V end was cut by 4 bases, the J end by 3 bases, with 12 bases between. Looked up from germline, CDR1 is DFQATT and CDR2 is SNEGSKA (reference sequence). CDR3 in amino acids: CSATQGGEETQYF. The CDR3 nucleotides read TGCAGTGCTACTCAGGGGGGAGAAGAGACCCAGTACTTC.

This clonotype was counted many times. The rearrangement joins TRBV7-9 to TRBJ2-7, with 10 bases lining up with TRBD2. Germline V lookup: CDR1 SEHNR, CDR2 FQNEAQ (reference sequence). V lost 4 bases to trimming and J lost 2 bases; unmatched junction nucleotides: 5. CDR3 length: 15 residues. The CDR3 here is CASSYGTSDPYEQYF. In nucleotides, the CDR3 is TGTGCCAGCAGCTATGGGACTAGCGATCCCTACGAGCAGTACTTC. The complete variable domain, with remaining parts taken from reference TRBV7-9 and TRBJ2-7, reads DTGVSQNPRHKITKRGQNVTFRCDPISEHNRLYWYRQTLGQGPEFLTYFQNEAQLEKSRLLSDRFSAERPKGSFSTLEIQRTEQGDSAMYLCASSYGTSDPYEQYFGPGTRLTVT.

The table lists this clonotype with many counts. The chain joins TRBV7-9 to TRBJ2-5; D is perhaps TRBD1 (5 bases). Germline-derived CDR1 and CDR2 are SEHNR and FQNEAQ (reference sequence). The V end was cut by 3 bases, the J end by 4 bases, with 18 bases between. This CDR3 comprises 16 residues. CDR3 loop: CASSFGRAPLRETQYF. Written as DNA, the CDR3 is TGTGCCAGCAGCTTCGGCAGGGCACCCCTTAGAGAGACCCAGTACTTC.

J is TRBJ1-5 and V is TRBV27; the D is unclear. V lost 4 bases and J 2 bases, leaving 12 bases between the germline ends. Per the germline V gene, CDR1 is MNHEY and CDR2 is SMNVEV (reference sequence). The CDR3 runs to 15 residues. CDR3 nucleotides: TGTGCCAGCAGTTCGGGCGGCGAGCGCAATCAGCCCCAGCATTTT. This encodes CASSSGGERNQPQHF.

In its sample, this clonotype was seen many times. This chain uses TRBV19 with TRBJ2-5, with D possibly TRBD1 on 5 matching bases. V was cut by 1 base and J by 5 bases, with 8 bases left in between. Germline loops: CDR1 LNHDA, CDR2 SQIVND (reference sequence). This CDR3 contains 13 residues. CDR3 region: CASSIGTRETQYF. Written as DNA, the CDR3 is TGTGCCAGTAGTATAGGGACAAGGGAGACCCAGTACTTC.

This clonotype has more than one count but fewer than ten. V usage is TRBV18 and J usage is TRBJ1-1; 8 positions agree with TRBD1. Germline V gene lookup returns CDR1 KGHSH and CDR2 LQKENI. The CDR3 length is 14 residues. The ends lost 6 bases at V and 6 bases at J; junction bases unmatched: 9. CDR3 coding DNA: TGTGCCAGCTCCCCGGGACAGGAGTTACCTGAAGCTTTCTTT. It is translated as CASSPGQELPEAFF.

This clonotype was recorded at least ten times. The chain uses TRBV7-2 and TRBJ2-7; 8 nucleotides align to TRBD1. Germline values: CDR1 SGHTA, CDR2 FQGNSA. CDR3 length equals 14 residues. The J segment lost 6 bases and the V segment lost 1 base, leaving 5 bases of the junction unmatched. Here the CDR3 DNA reads TGTGCCAGCAGCTTAGGCAGGGGGCTACTCGAGCAGTACTTC. It is translated as CASSLGRGLLEQYF.

The V gene is TRBV24-1, the J gene TRBJ2-5, with TRBD2 matching 14 bases. The CDR3 covers 18 residues. V lost 4 bases, J lost 7 bases, and 13 bases stayed unmatched. Looked up from germline, CDR1 is KGHDR and CDR2 is SFDVKD. CDR3 sequence: CATSDPSGLAGGLVTQYF. The CDR3 coding sequence is TGTGCCACCAGTGACCCTTCCGGACTAGCGGGAGGATTGGTGACCCAGTACTTC.

This clonotype was recorded many times. This chain joins TRBV19 and TRBJ1-1; no clear D gene. Germline V lookup: CDR1 LNHDA, CDR2 SQIVND (reference sequence). This CDR3 is 13 amino acids long. The V end was cut by 5 bases, the J end by 5 bases, with 12 bases between. The chain's CDR3 is CASSASPGTEAFF. CDR3 nucleotides: TGTGCCAGTAGTGCCTCCCCGGGGACTGAAGCTTTCTTT. Full variable domain (remainder filled in from reference TRBV19 and TRBJ1-1): DGGITQSPKYLFRKEGQNVTLSCEQNLNHDAMYWYRQDPGQGLRLIYYSQIVNDFQKGDIAEGYSVSREKKESFPLTVTSAQKNPTAFYLCASSASPGTEAFFGQGTRLTVV.

Many counts were recorded for this clonotype. The chain uses TRBV5-5 and TRBJ2-5; D is perhaps TRBD1 (6 bases). This CDR3 has 16 residues. Trimming pared 0 bases from V and 9 bases from J, leaving 21 bases between. CDR1 SGHKS and CDR2 YYEKEE come from the germline V gene (reference sequence). CDR3 residues: CASSLGRGASQQSQYF. The CDR3 DNA reads as TGTGCCAGCAGCTTGGGCAGGGGCGCAAGCCAACAATCCCAGTACTTC. Full variable domain (rest looked up from reference TRBV5-5 and TRBJ2-5): DAGVTQSPTHLIKTRGQQVTLRCSPISGHKSVSWYQQVLGQGPQFIFQYYEKEERGRGNFPDRFSARQFPNYSSELNVNALLLGDSALYLCASSLGRGASQQSQYFGPGTRLLVL.

This clonotype was recorded many times. The V and J genes are TRBV18 and TRBJ1-1; the D is unclear. The CDR3 runs 12 residues. V was shortened by 0 bases and J by 7 bases, with 6 bases between the two germline ends. Germline V CDR1 and CDR2: KGHSH, LQKENI. In DNA, the CDR3 is TGTGCCAGCTCACCACCGGGCCTTGAAGCTTTCTTT. Protein sequence: CASSPPGLEAFF.